Listed below are T cell receptor beta chains from one sample, sequenced in a study of somatic mutations in cytotoxic T cells in rheumatoid arthritis. The repertoire was sequenced with immunoSEQ multiplex PCR; TCRdb's copy has only in-frame clones and lacks some. The table records roughly 13,000 clones, around 80% of them present only once. The material sequenced was CD8+ T cells sorted from blood. These receptors all stem from an adult with rheumatoid arthritis. The CDR3 runs from the conserved cysteine through the conserved F or W. Fields, in order: clone size, D gene, V gene, J gene, CDR3 DNA, CDR3 protein. The D gene is left open where the match is weak. Clone size is stated in some rows and not others, as once, few, many or a class when expanded.

clone size: -
D gene: -
V gene: TRBV7-6
J gene: TRBJ2-7
CDR3 DNA: TGTGCCAGCAGCTTAACGGCACCTCCGTCTTACGAGCAGTACTTC
CDR3 protein: CASSLTAPPSYEQYF

clone size: -
D gene: TRBD1
V gene: TRBV9
J gene: TRBJ1-2
CDR3 DNA: TGTGCCAGCAGCGTAGGTTTCAGGGGGTATGGCTACACCTTC
CDR3 protein: CASSVGFRGYGYTF

clone size: -
D gene: -
V gene: TRBV7-8
J gene: TRBJ1-2
CDR3 DNA: TGTGCCAGCAGCGGAGGACCGAGCTATGGCTACACCTTC
CDR3 protein: CASSGGPSYGYTF

clone size: -
D gene: -
V gene: TRBV19
J gene: TRBJ2-7
CDR3 DNA: TGTGCCAGTAGTATAACAGCGTTCCACGAGCAGTACTTC
CDR3 protein: CASSITAFHEQYF

clone size: -
D gene: TRBD2
V gene: TRBV29-1
J gene: TRBJ2-7
CDR3 DNA: TGCAGCGTTGGTCTAGCGGCTTCTTACGAGCAGTACTTC
CDR3 protein: CSVGLAASYEQYF

clone size: -
D gene: TRBD2
V gene: TRBV5-6
J gene: TRBJ2-5
CDR3 DNA: TGTGCCAGCAGCGTCGGGACTAGCGGGCGACGGGAGACCCAGTACTTC
CDR3 protein: CASSVGTSGRRETQYF

clone size: -
D gene: -
V gene: TRBV4-1
J gene: TRBJ2-7
CDR3 DNA: TGCGCCAGCAGCCTAACTCGCCGGGGGCCCCGCGCCGAGCAGTACTTC
CDR3 protein: CASSLTRRGPRAEQYF

clone size: -
D gene: TRBD1
V gene: TRBV19
J gene: TRBJ2-1
CDR3 DNA: TGTGCCAGTAGTGAGACAGGGGGCGACTACAATGAGCAGTTCTTC
CDR3 protein: CASSETGGDYNEQFF

clone size: -
D gene: -
V gene: TRBV4-2
J gene: TRBJ1-5
CDR3 DNA: TGTGCCAGCAGCCAAGAACTCTCGGGACACCCCCAGTATAGCAATCAGCCCCAGCATTTT
CDR3 protein: CASSQELSGHPQYSNQPQHF

clone size: -
D gene: TRBD2
V gene: TRBV5-1
J gene: TRBJ2-1
CDR3 DNA: TGCGCCAGCAGCTTGGCACCTCTAGCGGGAGGGCCTGGTGAGCAGTTCTTC
CDR3 protein: CASSLAPLAGGPGEQFF

clone size: -
D gene: -
V gene: TRBV6-6
J gene: TRBJ2-2
CDR3 DNA: TGTGCCAGCAGTTCCAGGGTATCCGGGGAGCTGTTTTTT
CDR3 protein: CASSSRVSGELFF

clone size: -
D gene: -
V gene: TRBV7-9
J gene: TRBJ2-7
CDR3 DNA: TGTGCCAGCAGCCTCGGGACGGATACTTACGAGCAGTACTTC
CDR3 protein: CASSLGTDTYEQYF

clone size: -
D gene: -
V gene: TRBV4-1
J gene: TRBJ2-3
CDR3 DNA: TGCGCCAGCAGCCAAGGCTCCGGGAGCACAGATACGCAGTATTTT
CDR3 protein: CASSQGSGSTDTQYF

clone size: few
D gene: -
V gene: TRBV28
J gene: TRBJ1-5
CDR3 DNA: TGTGCCAGCAGTAGGGGTGAACACATACAGGTGCATTTT
CDR3 protein: CASSRGEHIQVHF

clone size: -
D gene: TRBD2
V gene: TRBV9
J gene: TRBJ2-3
CDR3 DNA: TGTGCCAGCAGCGCATGGGGGGGGGAAGATACGCAGTATTTT
CDR3 protein: CASSAWGGEDTQYF